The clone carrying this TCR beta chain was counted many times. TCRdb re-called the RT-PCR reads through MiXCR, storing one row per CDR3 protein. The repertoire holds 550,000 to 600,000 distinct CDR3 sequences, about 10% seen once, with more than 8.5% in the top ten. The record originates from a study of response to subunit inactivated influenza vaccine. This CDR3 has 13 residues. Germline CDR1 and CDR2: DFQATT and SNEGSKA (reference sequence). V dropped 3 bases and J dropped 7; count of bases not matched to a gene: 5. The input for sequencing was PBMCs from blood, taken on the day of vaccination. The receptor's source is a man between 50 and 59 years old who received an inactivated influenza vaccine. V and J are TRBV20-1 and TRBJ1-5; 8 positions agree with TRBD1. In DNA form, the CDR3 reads TGCAGTGCTAGTATGACAGGGGAACAGCCCCAGCATTTT. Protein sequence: CSASMTGEQPQHF.